One sample yielded the 11 T cell receptor beta chains listed below, sequenced in a study of cytomegalovirus exposure and HLA in healthy donors. The PCR made use of 60 Vbeta and 13 Jbeta primers. TCRdb's copy holds only in-frame clones and misses some; the assay was immunoSEQ multiplex PCR. The table lists around 150,000 clones, around three quarters of them singletons. The material sequenced was PBMCs. Every receptor here comes from a man aged 35 to 55 in good health and CMV-seropositive.

The V gene is TRBV7-2, the J gene TRBJ1-4, with 9 bases fitting TRBD1. The CDR3 is made up of 15 amino acids. The germline V gene encodes CDR1 SGHTA and CDR2 FQGNSA. Trimming cost V 4 bases and J 1 base; bases outside gene matches: 1. As DNA, the CDR3 is TGTGCCAGCAGCTCGACAGGGGGAACTAATGAAAAACTGTTTTTT. Residues: CASSSTGGTNEKLFF.

This clone occurred a few times. At one boundary the junction diverges from the germline segment, which might be a read error. The genes are TRBV7-7 and TRBJ2-5, with TRBD1 matching 7 bases. CDR1 SSHAT and CDR2 FNYEAQ come from the germline V gene (reference sequence). This CDR3 spans 16 amino acids. DNA for the CDR3: TGTGCTAGCAGCTACGGACAGGCCGGTAGTGGAGAGACCCAGTACTTC. Its translation is CASSYGQAGSGETQYF.

The chain joins TRBV30 to TRBJ1-6; D is uncertain. This CDR3 is 12 amino acids long. Per germline, CDR1 GTSNPN and CDR2 SVGIG (reference sequence). Trimming took off 3 bases at V and 9 bases at J, with 9 bases between the two ends. The CDR3 sequence is CAWSQTGSPLHF. The CDR3 region has the DNA TGTGCCTGGAGCCAAACGGGTTCACCCCTCCACTTT.

The chain carries TRBV10-3 and TRBJ2-1, with unresolved D. Germline V gene lookup returns CDR1 ENHRY and CDR2 SYGVKD. The CDR3 extends over 18 amino acids. The V end lost 0 bases, the J end lost 0 bases, and 15 bases lay between the germline ends. The CDR3 DNA sequence: TGTGCCATCAGTGAGTCTTGGGTTACGTCGGGCTCCTACAATGAGCAGTTCTTC. Encoded protein: CAISESWVTSGSYNEQFF.

This clone is termed medium-sized (0.01 to 0.1%). The chain uses TRBV28 and TRBJ2-7, with 8 positions matching TRBD2. This CDR3 spans 15 amino acids. The V segment lost 10 bases and the J segment 6 bases; nucleotides outside the gene matches: 17. Germline V gene data show CDR1 as MDHEN and CDR2 as SYDVKM. The CDR3 DNA reads TGTGCCACTAACCCTTTAGGAGTAGCGGGATCCGAGCAGTACTTC. Its translation: CATNPLGVAGSEQYF.

As to this clone: Mismatch with germline at one junction end may stem from a read error. This sequence joins TRBV7-9 and TRBJ2-2, with TRBD1 as a possible D gene (5 bases). Germline CDR1 SEHNR, CDR2 FQNEAQ (reference sequence). CDR3 size: 16 residues. The CDR3 nucleotides read TGTTCCAGCAGCTTCATACAGGCCAGGGCCACCGGGGAGCTGTTTTTT. This encodes CSSSFIQARATGELFF.

This clone came up once. The V call is TRBV10-3, the J call TRBJ2-1; a weak D match, TRBD2 (9 bases). The CDR3 has 19 residues. Germline assignment: CDR1 ENHRY and CDR2 SYGVKD. With 5 bases removed from V and 7 bases from J, the gap between germline ends came to 30 bases. The CDR3 protein is CAISFPGQDAGGPGNEQFF. Written as DNA, the CDR3 is TGTGCCATCAGTTTTCCGGGACAGGACGCGGGAGGGCCGGGTAATGAGCAGTTCTTC.

This clone was detected a few times. The V call is TRBV19, the J call TRBJ1-5, with a possible D match to TRBD1 (5 bases). Germline CDR1 is LNHDA and CDR2 is SQIVND (reference sequence). This CDR3 has 17 residues. Trimming removed 6 bases from V and 0 bases from J, with 18 bases in between. The CDR3 loop is CASSRRASAYSNQPQHF. CDR3 nucleotides: TGTGCCAGTAGCCGCAGGGCCTCCGCCTATAGCAATCAGCCCCAGCATTTT.

V gene TRBV2 combines with J gene TRBJ1-4; no reliable D call. Germline CDR1 SNHLY, CDR2 FYNNEI. This CDR3 region has 13 residues. V lost 7 bases and J lost 5, with 11 bases in between. Here the CDR3 DNA reads TGTGCCAGCACGGTGGTAAGAAATGAAAAACTGTTTTTT. Protein product: CASTVVRNEKLFF.

The rearrangement links TRBV6-1 to TRBJ2-1; 12 bases agree with TRBD2. Looked up from germline, CDR1 is MNHNS and CDR2 is SASEGT. The length of the CDR3 is 15 residues. V shed 6 bases and J 6 bases; nucleotides not matched to a gene: 6. CDR3 amino acids: CASRSGLAGANEQFF. The CDR3 DNA reads TGTGCCAGCAGATCGGGACTAGCGGGCGCCAATGAGCAGTTCTTC.

The V call is TRBV5-1, the J call TRBJ2-1, with no clear D. This CDR3 region has 15 residues. The germline V gene encodes CDR1 SGHRS and CDR2 YFSETQ. Trimming stripped 0 bases from V and 4 bases from J, with 11 bases between. The CDR3 spells CASSLEQIVYNEQFF. The CDR3 DNA reads TGCGCCAGCAGCTTGGAACAGATAGTATACAATGAGCAGTTCTTC.